A selection of T cell receptor beta chains follows, all from one sample in a study of blood T cells in healthy people across ages. TCRdb reanalysed the 5' RACE reads using MiXCR and keeps one entry per CDR3 protein. The sample contains 1 million or so distinct CDR3 sequences, 20% to 25% of which appear only once. This same sample was also part of a study on T cells of mothers and their children.

Source material: blood. The source is a girl aged 2 to 10 in good health. Both conserved end residues are part of each CDR3. D genes are given only for firm matches. For some rows the clone size is stated as once, few or many, or as a class when expanded; others skip it.

D: -; V: TRBV29-1; J: TRBJ2-1; size: -; CDR3: CSVEELRQGYNEQFF; DNA: TGCAGCGTTGAAGAATTAAGGCAGGGGTACAATGAGCAGTTCTTC
D: -; V: TRBV10-3; J: TRBJ2-3; size: -; CDR3: CAISPPLDTDTQYF; DNA: TGTGCCATCAGCCCGCCCCTGGACACAGATACGCAGTATTTT
D: -; V: TRBV20-1; J: TRBJ2-7; size: -; CDR3: CSVVGGREQYF; DNA: TGCAGTGTTGTCGGGGGCCGCGAGCAGTACTTC
D: TRBD1; V: TRBV6-2/TRBV6-3; J: TRBJ1-1; size: once; CDR3: CASSYGTATEAFF; DNA: TGTGCCAGCAGTTACGGGACAGCGACTGAAGCTTTCTTT
D: -; V: TRBV29-1; J: TRBJ1-1; size: -; CDR3: CSVEGGNLNTEAFF; DNA: TGCAGCGTTGAAGGCGGAAATCTGAACACTGAAGCTTTCTTT
D: -; V: TRBV29-1; J: TRBJ1-2; size: few; CDR3: CSVEALAGESNGYTF; DNA: TGCAGCGTTGAAGCATTGGCGGGAGAGTCTAATGGCTACACCTTC
D: TRBD2; V: TRBV29-1; J: TRBJ2-1; size: -; CDR3: CSGGLAGGNEQFF; DNA: TGCAGCGGGGGACTAGCGGGAGGGAATGAGCAGTTCTTC
D: -; V: TRBV12-3/TRBV12-4; J: TRBJ2-1; size: -; CDR3: CASSMNYEQFF; DNA: TGTGCCAGCAGTATGAATTACGAGCAGTTCTTC
D: -; V: TRBV3-1; J: TRBJ2-1; size: once; CDR3: CASSQEGSAYNEQFF; DNA: TGTGCCAGCAGCCAAGAAGGGAGCGCCTACAATGAGCAGTTCTTC
D: -; V: TRBV18; J: TRBJ2-1; size: -; CDR3: CASSLDRDNWHEQFF; DNA: TGTGCCAGCTCCCTGGACAGAGATAATTGGCATGAGCAGTTCTTC
D: TRBD1; V: TRBV24-1; J: TRBJ2-2; size: few; CDR3: CATSVRDRDTGELFF; DNA: TGTGCCACCAGTGTCAGAGACAGGGACACCGGGGAGCTGTTTTTT
D: -; V: TRBV3-1; J: TRBJ1-1; size: -; CDR3: CASSQFGMNTEAFF; DNA: TGTGCCAGCAGCCAATTCGGGATGAACACTGAAGCTTTCTTT
D: TRBD1; V: TRBV5-1; J: TRBJ1-5; size: once; CDR3: CASSPAGQQSNQPQHF; DNA: TGCGCCAGCAGCCCGGCGGGACAGCAAAGCAATCAGCCCCAGCATTTT
D: -; V: TRBV6-2/TRBV6-3; J: TRBJ2-7; size: -; CDR3: CASSKTGQSYEQYF; DNA: TGTGCCAGCAGCAAAACGGGGCAGTCCTACGAGCAGTACTTC
D: -; V: TRBV12-3/TRBV12-4; J: TRBJ1-4; size: few; CDR3: CASSLRRAPANEKLFF; DNA: TGTGCCAGCAGTTTACGCAGGGCGCCGGCTAATGAAAAACTGTTTTTT
D: -; V: TRBV7-2; J: TRBJ1-2; size: few; CDR3: CASSLTGGHRYGYTF; DNA: TGTGCCAGCAGCTTGACAGGTGGCCATCGCTATGGCTACACCTTC
D: -; V: TRBV7-9; J: TRBJ2-4; size: -; CDR3: CASTQDGEYF; DNA: TGTGCCAGCACCCAGGACGGAGAGTACTTC
D: -; V: TRBV27; J: TRBJ2-5; size: -; CDR3: CASSLRQGREAQTQYF; DNA: TGTGCCAGCAGTTTGAGGCAGGGAAGGGAGGCCCAGACCCAGTACTTC
D: TRBD1; V: TRBV29-1; J: TRBJ1-2; size: -; CDR3: CSVVGTVVSYGYTF; DNA: TGCAGCGTTGTTGGGACAGTAGTCAGCTATGGCTACACCTTC
D: -; V: TRBV15; J: TRBJ2-7; size: few; CDR3: CATSRVFVYEQYF; DNA: TGTGCCACCAGCAGAGTCTTTGTGTACGAGCAGTACTTC
D: -; V: TRBV2; J: TRBJ2-4; size: -; CDR3: CASSGGERWAENIQYF; DNA: TGTGCCAGCAGTGGGGGTGAGCGTTGGGCTGAAAACATTCAGTACTTC
D: -; V: TRBV5-1; J: TRBJ2-5; size: -; CDR3: CASSLEAGNQETQYF; DNA: TGCGCCAGCAGCTTGGAGGCGGGAAATCAAGAGACCCAGTACTTC
D: TRBD1; V: TRBV29-1; J: TRBJ2-3; size: -; CDR3: CSGEGQGLSDTQYF; DNA: TGCAGCGGAGAGGGACAGGGATTATCGGATACGCAGTATTTT
D: TRBD2; V: TRBV6-1; J: TRBJ2-1; size: -; CDR3: CASSPGLGLQFF; DNA: TGTGCCAGCAGTCCCGGACTAGGTCTGCAGTTCTTC
D: -; V: TRBV2; J: TRBJ2-7; size: -; CDR3: CASMKEVGYEQYF; DNA: TGTGCCAGCATGAAGGAGGTGGGCTACGAGCAGTACTTC
D: -; V: TRBV6-5; J: TRBJ2-2; size: few; CDR3: CASRRTDTGELFF; DNA: TGTGCCAGCAGGAGGACCGACACCGGGGAGCTGTTTTTT
D: -; V: TRBV24-1; J: TRBJ2-1; size: few; CDR3: CATSGPGSSYNEQFF; DNA: TGTGCCACCAGTGGACCGGGTAGCTCCTACAATGAGCAGTTCTTC
D: TRBD2; V: TRBV20-1; J: TRBJ2-1; size: -; CDR3: CSGSSGSGEQFF; DNA: TGCAGCGGGTCTAGCGGGAGCGGTGAGCAGTTCTTC
D: -; V: TRBV12-3/TRBV12-4; J: TRBJ2-7; size: -; CDR3: CASSPRGSEQYF; DNA: TGTGCCAGCAGCCCTAGGGGATCGGAGCAGTACTTC
D: -; V: TRBV27; J: TRBJ2-2; size: -; CDR3: CVSRRNRASNTGELFF; DNA: TGTGTCAGCAGACGTAACAGGGCTTCGAACACCGGGGAGCTGTTTTTT
D: TRBD1; V: TRBV7-2; J: TRBJ1-4; size: -; CDR3: CASSQQGMGEKLFF; DNA: TGTGCCAGCAGCCAACAGGGGATGGGTGAAAAACTGTTTTTT
D: TRBD1; V: TRBV5-1; J: TRBJ2-3; size: many; CDR3: CASSLAGTGKVWADTQYF; DNA: TGCGCCAGCAGCTTGGCCGGGACAGGGAAGGTTTGGGCAGATACGCAGTATTTT
D: -; V: TRBV5-1; J: TRBJ2-3; size: few; CDR3: CASSLYDPRTTDTQYF; DNA: TGCGCCAGCAGCTTGTACGATCCCCGTACCACAGATACGCAGTATTTT
D: -; V: TRBV29-1; J: TRBJ2-5; size: -; CDR3: CSVKNPRAGIQETQYF; DNA: TGCAGCGTTAAAAATCCCAGAGCCGGGATCCAAGAGACCCAGTACTTC
D: -; V: TRBV20-1; J: TRBJ2-1; size: few; CDR3: CVLMDRSYNEQFF; DNA: TGCGTTCTCATGGACCGCTCCTACAATGAGCAGTTCTTC
D: -; V: TRBV6-6; J: TRBJ2-1; size: few; CDR3: CASSYLNNEQFF; DNA: TGTGCCAGCAGTTATCTGAACAATGAGCAGTTCTTC
D: -; V: TRBV7-9; J: TRBJ2-1; size: few; CDR3: CASSFAPSAEQFF; DNA: TGTGCCAGCAGCTTTGCCCCTAGTGCTGAGCAGTTCTTC
D: TRBD2; V: TRBV5-1; J: TRBJ2-5; size: -; CDR3: CASSSGLAGPPQYF; DNA: TGCGCCAGCAGCTCAGGACTAGCGGGTCCTCCCCAGTACTTC
D: -; V: TRBV2; J: TRBJ1-2; size: few; CDR3: CASPGQDPNYGYTF; DNA: TGTGCCAGCCCCGGTCAAGACCCTAACTATGGCTACACCTTC
D: -; V: TRBV12-3/TRBV12-4; J: TRBJ2-6; size: few; CDR3: CASSPKTSGANVLTF; DNA: TGTGCCAGCAGTCCAAAAACCTCTGGGGCCAACGTCCTGACTTTC
D: TRBD1; V: TRBV12-5; J: TRBJ1-1; size: -; CDR3: CASGLVQNRDRANTEAFF; DNA: TGTGCTAGTGGTTTGGTACAAAACCGGGACAGGGCGAACACTGAAGCTTTCTTT
D: -; V: TRBV12-3/TRBV12-4; J: TRBJ1-3; size: few; CDR3: CASSTDRHSGNTIYF; DNA: TGTGCCAGCAGCACAGACCGCCACTCTGGAAACACCATATATTTT
D: -; V: TRBV29-1; J: TRBJ1-1; size: -; CDR3: CSVEEGSTEAFF; DNA: TGCAGCGTTGAGGAGGGCAGCACTGAAGCTTTCTTT
D: TRBD2; V: TRBV7-9; J: TRBJ2-1; size: once; CDR3: CASSLLGLAGEVDEQFF; DNA: TGTGCCAGCAGCCTGCTAGGGCTAGCGGGAGAAGTCGATGAGCAGTTCTTC
D: TRBD2; V: TRBV20-1; J: TRBJ2-5; size: few; CDR3: CSARKSSGTNRRETQYF; DNA: TGCAGTGCTAGAAAGTCTAGCGGGACTAACCGACGGGAGACCCAGTACTTC
D: -; V: TRBV7-2; J: TRBJ2-3; size: -; CDR3: CASSLMDFTSTDTQYF; DNA: TGTGCCAGCAGCTTAATGGACTTCACCAGCACAGATACGCAGTATTTT